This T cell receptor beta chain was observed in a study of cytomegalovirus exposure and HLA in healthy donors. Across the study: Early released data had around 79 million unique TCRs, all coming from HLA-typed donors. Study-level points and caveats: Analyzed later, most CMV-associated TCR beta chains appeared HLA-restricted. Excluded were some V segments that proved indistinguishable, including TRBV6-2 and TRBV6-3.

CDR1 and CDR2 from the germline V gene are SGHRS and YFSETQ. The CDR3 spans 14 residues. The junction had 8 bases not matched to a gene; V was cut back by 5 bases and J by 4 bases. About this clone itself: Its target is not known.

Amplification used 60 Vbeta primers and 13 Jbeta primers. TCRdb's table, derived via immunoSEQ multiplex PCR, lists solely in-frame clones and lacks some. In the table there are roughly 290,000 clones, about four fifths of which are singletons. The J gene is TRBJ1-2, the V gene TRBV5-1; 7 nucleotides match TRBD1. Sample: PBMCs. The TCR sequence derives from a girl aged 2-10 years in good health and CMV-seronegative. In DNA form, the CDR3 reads TGCGCCAGCAGTTTTCGTCAGGGGGTCTATGGCTACACCTTC. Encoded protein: CASSFRQGVYGYTF. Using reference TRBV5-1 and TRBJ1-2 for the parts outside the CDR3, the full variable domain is KAGVTQTPRYLIKTRGQQVTLSCSPISGHRSVSWYQQTPGQGLQFLFEYFSETQRNKGNFPGRFSGRQFSNSRSEMNVSTLELGDSALYLCASSFRQGVYGYTFGSGTRLTVV.